A selection of T cell receptor beta chains follows, all from one sample in a study of CD8 T cells in ankylosing spondylitis. One entry per CDR3 protein results from TCRdb running MiXCR on the 5' RACE reads. The profile shows around 150,000 distinct CDR3 sequences, 11% of them singletons. What was sequenced was blood, either unsorted or a sorted T cell fraction (not recorded which). The receptors come from a male donor with ankylosing spondylitis or in good health (not recorded which). CDR3s include the opening cysteine and the closing phenylalanine or tryptophan. Each record gives: D gene, J gene, V gene, clone size, CDR3 DNA, CDR3 protein. A D gene is named only where the DNA matches it firmly. The size of a clone is reported for some rows only, either as once, few or many, or as a class for expanded clones.

.	TRBJ2-1	TRBV11-2	.	TGTGCCAGCAGCACCAAAACAGGGTCTAATTCTCCGTTCTTC	CASSTKTGSNSPFF
.	TRBJ2-5	TRBV7-8	many	TGTGCCAGCAGCTTAACAGACCGGTACCAAGAGACCCAGTACTTC	CASSLTDRYQETQYF
TRBD1	TRBJ1-1	TRBV29-1	many	TGCAGCGCTCGGGGGACGGGACAGGGGTGGACTGAAGCTTTCTTT	CSARGTGQGWTEAFF
TRBD2	TRBJ2-7	TRBV15	many	TGTGCCACCAGCAGAGCCGGGACTAGCGGCTACGAGCAGTACTTC	CATSRAGTSGYEQYF
TRBD2	TRBJ2-3	TRBV29-1	.	TGCAGCGTCGCGGGTAGCGGGGGTAGCACAGATACGCAGTATTTT	CSVAGSGGSTDTQYF
TRBD1	TRBJ2-5	TRBV19	many	TGTGCCAGTAGTGCGACCAGGGGGCCGGGTCAAGAGACCCAGTACTTC	CASSATRGPGQETQYF
.	TRBJ2-2	TRBV5-1	many	TGCGCCAGCAGCTTGGGGCGAGGTACCGGGGAGCTGTTTTTT	CASSLGRGTGELFF
TRBD2	TRBJ2-1	TRBV9	few	TGTGCCAGCAGCGGATCGAGCGGGAGGGGTGAGCAGTTCTTC	CASSGSSGRGEQFF
.	TRBJ1-5	TRBV20-1	many	TGCAGTGCTAGAATTCCGGGTCATCAGCCCCAGCATTTT	CSARIPGHQPQHF
TRBD1	TRBJ2-5	TRBV7-2	.	TGTGCCAGCAGCTCTCGGACAGGGGGCGGTCTAGGGGAGACCCAGTACTTC	CASSSRTGGGLGETQYF